The entry below gives a single T cell receptor beta chain sequence along with its context. Antigen specificity is unknown. CDR3 size: 15 residues. V was cut by 1 base and J by 2 bases, with 15 bases left in between. Germline V gene sequence: CDR1 DFQATT, CDR2 SNEGSKA (reference sequence). This sample was included in a study of vaccination and CD4 T cells after COVID-19. Regarding the study as a whole: The rise in median SARS-CoV-2-reactive clonotypes, from around 20 to 38, was not significant. Convalescent patients' vaccine-specific clones were spike mono-reactive in 304 of 307 cases.

Indicated treatment: roughly ten-day PBMC culture with coronavirus spike peptide pools or control peptides (ViraFEST assay). An Oncomine TCR Beta short-read assay was used to sequence the DNA from cultured CD4+ T cells. A single record per CDR3 protein comes from TCRdb applying MiXCR to the PCR reads. The sample lists some 15,000 distinct CDR3 sequences, around a third occurring once. J is TRBJ2-7 and V is TRBV20-1; possibly TRBD2 for D (5 bases). The material sequenced was CD4+ T cells from blood, cultured in vitro, taken after SARS-CoV-2 vaccination. The TCR originated in a human donor who had recovered from COVID-19. The CDR3 loop is CSARGLARSAYEQYF. For the CDR3, the DNA is TGCAGTGCTAGAGGCCTAGCAAGATCGGCCTACGAGCAGTACTTC.